The next 19 T cell receptor beta chains were all read from a single sample in a study of shared clonotypes between healthy human individuals. Terminally differentiated effector memory CD45RA+ cells were excluded by CCR7 positive selection of CD45RO-negative cells. The data were produced by immunoSEQ multiplex PCR, yet TCRdb's version contains in-frame clones alone and is incomplete. In the table there are about 2.1 million clones, just over 90% of which are singletons. Sequencing was performed on naive CD8+ T cells from PBMCs. These receptors were collected from a man aged 18 to 29 in good health. Some clones in this sample may be carry-over from other donors' samples.

The gene calls are TRBV19 and TRBJ2-7; D possibly corresponds to TRBD1 (7 bases). The CDR3 extends over 14 amino acids. Germline lookup yields CDR1 LNHDA and CDR2 SQIVND (reference sequence). V lost 5 bases and J 5 bases, leaving 16 bases between the germline ends. CDR3: CASSPIRGDDEQYF. CDR3 coding DNA: TGTGCCAGTAGTCCCATCAGGGGGGACGACGAGCAGTACTTC.

V gene TRBV5-8 combines with J gene TRBJ2-5, with TRBD1 identical over 8 bases. CDR1 and CDR2 from the germline V gene are SGHTS and YDEGEE. The CDR3 contains 14 residues. Trimming removed 2 bases from V and 2 bases from J; junction bases left unmatched: 2. CDR3 in amino acids: CASSFWDRQETQYF. The CDR3 coding sequence is TGTGCCAGCAGCTTTTGGGACAGGCAAGAGACCCAGTACTTC.

The rearrangement links TRBV14 to TRBJ2-3; D not certain. Deletions cut 0 bases from V and 4 bases from J, with 11 bases between. Germline V lookup: CDR1 SGHDN, CDR2 FVKESK. This CDR3 is built from 15 residues. CDR3 DNA sequence: TGTGCCAGCAGCCAAGATTTAGAGGTTGCAGATACGCAGTATTTT. Its protein is CASSQDLEVADTQYF.

The CDR3 sequence is CASSLGGGAKTEAFF. The CDR3 region has the DNA TGTGCCAGCAGCTTAGGAGGGGGCGCGAAAACTGAAGCTTTCTTT. This rearrangement joins TRBV11-2 to TRBJ1-1, with 7 nucleotides matching TRBD1. Germline-derived CDR1 and CDR2 are SGHAT and FQNNGV. The CDR3 sequence is 15 residues long. J gave up 5 bases and V 1 base, and 7 bases lay outside the gene matches.

The V and J genes are TRBV29-1 and TRBJ1-5, with a tentative D call TRBD1 (6 bases). This CDR3 spans 15 amino acids. Germline V gives CDR1 SQVTM, CDR2 ANQGSEA. Trimming took off 4 bases at V and 0 bases at J, with 13 bases between the two ends. The CDR3 here is CSVGGGPYSNQPQHF. The CDR3 DNA sequence: TGCAGCGTTGGAGGGGGACCTTATAGCAATCAGCCCCAGCATTTT. Based on the CDR3 plus reference TRBV29-1 and TRBJ1-5, the full variable domain is SAVISQKPSRDICQRGTSLTIQCQVDSQVTMMFWYRQQPGQSLTLIATANQGSEATYESGFVIDKFPISRPNLTFSTLTVSNMSPEDSSIYLCSVGGGPYSNQPQHFGDGTRLSIL.

The chain joins TRBV6-1 to TRBJ2-7, with 10 positions matching TRBD2. The trim removed 1 base at V and 2 bases at J, leaving 5 bases unmatched. The CDR3 has 16 amino acids. Germline CDR1 MNHNS, CDR2 SASEGT. CDR3 bases: TGTGCCAGCAGTGAAGTAATAGCGGGGGGAACCTACGAGCAGTACTTC. This gives the protein CASSEVIAGGTYEQYF.

The chain couples TRBV7-3 to TRBJ2-1, with a weak D call TRBD2 (7 bases). The ends were cut back, 5 bases at V and 4 bases at J, with 15 bases in the middle. This CDR3 spans 15 amino acids. The germline V gene encodes CDR1 SGHTA and CDR2 FQGTGA. CDR3 sequence: CASSPIGGGYNEQFF. The DNA of the CDR3 is TGTGCCAGCAGCCCCATAGGGGGGGGTTACAATGAGCAGTTCTTC.

The CDR3 sequence is CASSQTWVDYEQYF. In nucleotides, the CDR3 is TGCGCCAGCAGCCAAACTTGGGTGGACTACGAGCAGTACTTC. J is TRBJ2-7 and V is TRBV4-3, with no clear D. V dropped 2 bases and J dropped 3 bases, with 11 bases sitting between them. This CDR3 is 14 amino acids long. Per germline, CDR1 LGHNA and CDR2 YSLEER.

This chain connects TRBV7-2 to TRBJ2-1; 8 bases match TRBD1. Germline trimming cut 7 bases from V and 5 bases from J; bases unmatched to any gene: 4. The V gene's germline CDR1 is SGHTA and CDR2 FQGNSA. This CDR3 is 13 amino acids long. CDR3: CASKDRAHNEQFF. As DNA, the CDR3 is TGTGCCAGCAAGGACAGGGCCCACAATGAGCAGTTCTTC.

The count of this clone is one. The V call is TRBV9, the J call TRBJ1-1; tentatively, D is TRBD1 (6 bases). CDR3 length equals 15 residues. V was shortened by 0 bases and J by 4 bases, with 13 bases between the two germline ends. Per germline, CDR1 SGDLS and CDR2 YYNGEE. The CDR3 DNA sequence: TGTGCCAGCAGCGTAGCCTGGGGGGGCTTCACTGAAGCTTTCTTT. Its protein is CASSVAWGGFTEAFF.

Comment on this clone: This same CDR3 is encoded by further DNA sequences in the sample. V and J are TRBV27 and TRBJ1-2, with 9 positions matching TRBD1. Germline CDR1 and CDR2: MNHEY and SMNVEV (reference sequence). The junction had 2 bases not matched to a gene; V was cut back by 2 bases and J by 4 bases. This CDR3 is 14 amino acids long. The CDR3 DNA is TGTGCCAGCAGTTTAGGGACAGGGCTCTATGGCTACACCTTC. As protein: CASSLGTGLYGYTF.

The CDR3 protein is CASSLRATMNTEAFF. In nucleotides, the CDR3 is TGTGCCAGCAGTTTACGAGCTACTATGAACACTGAAGCTTTCTTT. The chain has TRBV27 and TRBJ1-1; D gene unclear. The V end was cut by 2 bases, the J end by 0 bases, with 10 bases between. This CDR3 region has 15 residues. The germline V gene has CDR1 MNHEY and CDR2 SMNVEV (reference sequence).

The rearrangement joins TRBV7-8 to TRBJ1-3; possibly TRBD1 for D (5 bases). V lost 5 bases, J lost 4 bases, and 12 bases lay in between. This CDR3 is 14 amino acids long. Looked up from germline, CDR1 is SGHVS and CDR2 is FQNEAQ. The CDR3: CASSRVGPGNTIYF. The DNA of the CDR3 is TGTGCCAGCAGCCGAGTGGGGCCGGGAAACACCATATATTTT.

The rearrangement links TRBV7-9 to TRBJ2-6, with D hard to call. Germline CDR1 and CDR2: SEHNR and FQNEAQ (reference sequence). V gave up 3 bases and J gave up 2 bases, with 8 bases separating them. CDR3 length: 15 residues. This CDR3 reads CASSLDTAGANVLTF. The DNA for the CDR3 is TGTGCCAGCAGCTTGGATACTGCTGGGGCCAACGTCCTGACTTTC.

The chain has TRBV28 and TRBJ2-7, with 7 bases that match TRBD2. The length of the CDR3 is 14 residues. Germline CDR1 is MDHEN and CDR2 is SYDVKM. V trimming: 3 bases; J trimming: 7 bases; junction bases outside the gene matches: 9. The CDR3 DNA sequence: TGTGCCAGCAGTTTGATGGGGGGGATTGCAGAGCAGTACTTC. Translation: CASSLMGGIAEQYF. Drawing the rest from reference TRBV28 and TRBJ2-7, the complete variable domain is DVKVTQSSRYLVKRTGEKVFLECVQDMDHENMFWYRQDPGLGLRLIYFSYDVKMKEKGDIPEGYSVSREKKERFSLILESASTNQTSMYLCASSLMGGIAEQYFGPGTRLTVT.

V gene TRBV6-1 combines with J gene TRBJ2-5, with D uncertain. CDR1 is MNHNS, CDR2 SASEGT, per germline. Between the trimmed V and J ends, which lost 0 bases and 6 bases, there was a span of 14 bases. The CDR3 has 15 residues. The CDR3 sequence: CASSEADSPWKTQYF. The CDR3 coding sequence is TGTGCCAGCAGTGAAGCCGACTCTCCGTGGAAGACCCAGTACTTC.

This clone is a singleton in its sample. The chain combines TRBV5-6 with TRBJ2-7, with unresolved D. Germline V gives CDR1 SGHDT, CDR2 YYEEEE. V lost 1 base and J lost 3, with 11 bases in between. CDR3 length: 14 amino acids. The CDR3 DNA is TGTGCCAGCAGCTTGCGGATTTCCGGCTACGAGCAGTACTTC. Translation: CASSLRISGYEQYF.

The gene calls are TRBV2 and TRBJ2-1; 7 bases map to TRBD2. V shed 6 bases and J 3 bases; nucleotides not matched to a gene: 2. The germline V gene encodes CDR1 SNHLY and CDR2 FYNNEI. The CDR3 is made up of 13 amino acids. The CDR3 DNA is TGTGCCAGCAGCGCGGGAGTCTACAATGAGCAGTTCTTC. Translated, it gives CASSAGVYNEQFF. The entire variable domain, with the rest obtained from reference TRBV2 and TRBJ2-1, is as follows: EPEVTQTPSHQVTQMGQEVILRCVPISNHLYFYWYRQILGQKVEFLVSFYNNEISEKSEIFDDQFSVERPDGSNFTLKIRSTKLEDSAMYFCASSAGVYNEQFFGPGTRLTVL.

This chain joins TRBV7-3 and TRBJ2-1; the D gene is possibly TRBD2 (6 bases). CDR1 is SGHTA and CDR2 is FQGTGA in the germline V gene. The CDR3 runs 16 residues. The V end lost 5 bases, the J end lost 2 bases, and 16 bases lay between the germline ends. The CDR3 DNA follows: TGTGCCAGCAGCGCATGGGACTCGGAGGCCTACAATGAGCAGTTCTTC. Translation: CASSAWDSEAYNEQFF.